The subject of this entry is one TCR beta chain. Its antigen is not identified. The entry originates in a study of T cell responses to AZD1222 COVID-19 vaccine. Produced via immunoSEQ multiplex PCR; TCRdb's table is partial and in-frame only. Here the sample spans more than 80,000 clones, around 90% being singletons. Whole-study findings and limits: In a largely white British group with more females than males, clonal diversity was possibly underestimated. Distributed over spike, vaccine-associated CD4 TCRs predominated at 160-218 and 743-854.

The V end lost 0 bases, the J end lost 2 bases, and 11 bases lay between the germline ends. This CDR3 contains 15 residues. The germline V gene has CDR1 LNHNV and CDR2 YYDKDF (reference sequence). The analysis combined second doses at about 4 or about 12 weeks. This clonotype was obtained from an adult who received the AZD1222 COVID-19 vaccine. The sample consisted of peripheral blood, taken 28 days after the second AZD1222 dose. V and J are TRBV15 and TRBJ2-7; D is undetermined. The CDR3 nucleotides are TGTGCCACCAGCAGAGATAGGACGAATCCCTACGAGCAGTACTTC. Protein product: CATSRDRTNPYEQYF.